A selection of T cell receptor beta chains follows, all from one sample in a study of T cell clusters in autoimmune cytopenias. One entry per CDR3 protein, without DNA, is what TCRdb gives after re-calling the multiplex PCR reads. Across several thousand distinct CDR3 sequences, the top ten clones capture more than 15% of the sample. This sample was shared with a second study, whose subject was T cell repertoires in aging, cancer and after chemotherapy.

Sequencing was carried out using peripheral blood. The source is a human donor in good health. Both conserved end residues are part of each CDR3. Not every row has a clone size; where given, it reads once, few, many or a size class.

TRBJ1-6,NA,TRBV20-1,CSASRTGTENSPLHF
TRBJ1-1,medium-sized,TRBV12-3/TRBV12-4,CASRTGQQNTEAFF
TRBJ2-3,NA,TRBV12-3/TRBV12-4,CASSFLGASTDTQYF
TRBJ1-1,medium-sized,TRBV12-3/TRBV12-4,CASSPRRHGWNTEAFF
TRBJ1-1,NA,TRBV6-4,CASSTTGTGGHEAFF
TRBJ1-2,NA,TRBV19,CASSIDPTLGGHGYTF
TRBJ2-3,NA,TRBV11-1,CARSFGPCADTQYF
TRBJ2-2,medium-sized,TRBV19,CASSKRQGNTGELFF
TRBJ1-5,NA,TRBV6-2/TRBV6-3,CASSSEKGAPGQPQHF
TRBJ1-2,medium-sized,TRBV15,CATSRGRGQVTPNYGYTF
TRBJ2-3,medium-sized,TRBV6-5,CASSYRPPRTDTQYF
TRBJ1-6,NA,TRBV20-1,CSAHSYNSPLHF
TRBJ2-7,medium-sized,TRBV12-3/TRBV12-4,CASSLTVSYEQYF
TRBJ2-7,medium-sized,TRBV6-5,CASSEGQISYEQYF
TRBJ1-6,NA,TRBV20-1,CSARDGNSPLHF
TRBJ2-5,NA,TRBV20-1,CSARPTQETQYF
TRBJ2-2,NA,TRBV4-2,CASSQGTGDTGELFF
TRBJ2-7,NA,TRBV6-2/TRBV6-3,CASSYSRRGRNGIYEQYF
TRBJ2-3,NA,TRBV5-4,CASSLVGTDTQYF
TRBJ1-1,medium-sized,TRBV15,CATSSPGRGNTEAFF
TRBJ2-3,NA,TRBV19,CASSDWGAGDTQYF
TRBJ2-2,NA,TRBV27,CASSPLPGANTGELFF
TRBJ1-2,NA,TRBV20-1,CSATPNFYGYTF
TRBJ1-3,NA,TRBV6-2/TRBV6-3,CASSGTASRNTIYF
TRBJ2-7,medium-sized,TRBV29-1,CSVFGQGAQEQYF
TRBJ2-5,medium-sized,TRBV6-5,CASSGTGVQETQYF
TRBJ2-3,NA,TRBV6-5,CASRSAGLTDTQYF
TRBJ1-6,medium-sized,TRBV27,CASSNRGNNSPLHF
TRBJ2-1,NA,TRBV6-5,CASRGLAGVGNEQFF
TRBJ1-1,NA,TRBV12-3/TRBV12-4,CASSLFYRKENTEAFF
TRBJ2-1,medium-sized,TRBV13,CASSFIGDEQFF
TRBJ2-6,NA,TRBV27,CASFKLGSASSGANVLTF
TRBJ1-2,NA,TRBV30,CAWGGGQGARGYTF
TRBJ2-5,NA,TRBV29-1,CSVVGGGLQETQYF
TRBJ2-7,medium-sized,TRBV6-1,CASSRTYEQYF
TRBJ2-5,NA,TRBV14,CASSVGLAVQETQYF
TRBJ2-5,NA,TRBV20-1,CSAKAASQETQYF
TRBJ2-6,NA,TRBV12-3/TRBV12-4,CASVQSSGANVLTF
TRBJ2-3,NA,TRBV20-1,CSAREVGIADTQYF
TRBJ2-7,NA,TRBV7-6,CASSLEPGGAYEQYF
TRBJ2-3,NA,TRBV11-1,CASSPGFTDTQYF
TRBJ2-7,NA,TRBV20-1,CSATSGPGAYEQYF
TRBJ2-1,NA,TRBV19,CASSLSSGGQYNEQFF